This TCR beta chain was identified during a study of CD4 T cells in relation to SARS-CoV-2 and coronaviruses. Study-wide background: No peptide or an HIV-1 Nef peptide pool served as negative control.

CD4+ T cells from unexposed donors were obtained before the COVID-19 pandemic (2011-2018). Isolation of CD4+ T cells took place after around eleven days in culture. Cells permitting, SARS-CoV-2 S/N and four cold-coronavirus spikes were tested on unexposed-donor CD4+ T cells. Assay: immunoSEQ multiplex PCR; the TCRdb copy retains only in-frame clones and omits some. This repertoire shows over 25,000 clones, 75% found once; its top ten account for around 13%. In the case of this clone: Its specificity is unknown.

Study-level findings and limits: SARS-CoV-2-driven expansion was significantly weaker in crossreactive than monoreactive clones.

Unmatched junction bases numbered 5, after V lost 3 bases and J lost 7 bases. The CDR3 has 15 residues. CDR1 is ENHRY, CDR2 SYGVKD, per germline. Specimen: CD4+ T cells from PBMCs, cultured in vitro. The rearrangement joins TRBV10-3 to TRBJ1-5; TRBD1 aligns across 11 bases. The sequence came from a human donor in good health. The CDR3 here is CAISDLGQGGQPQHF. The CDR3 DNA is TGTGCCATCAGTGACCTGGGACAGGGGGGGCAGCCCCAGCATTTT.